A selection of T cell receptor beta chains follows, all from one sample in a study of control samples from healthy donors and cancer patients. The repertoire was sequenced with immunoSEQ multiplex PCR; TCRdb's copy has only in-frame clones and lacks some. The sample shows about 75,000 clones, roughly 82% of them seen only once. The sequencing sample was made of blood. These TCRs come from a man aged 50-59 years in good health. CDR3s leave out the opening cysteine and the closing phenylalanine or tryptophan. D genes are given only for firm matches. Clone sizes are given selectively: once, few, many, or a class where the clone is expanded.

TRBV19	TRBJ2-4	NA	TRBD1	ASRDRAAPLAKNIQY
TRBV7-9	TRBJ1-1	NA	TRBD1	ASSSGQGLGEAF
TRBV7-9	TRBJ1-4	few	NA	ASSLVGLKEKLF
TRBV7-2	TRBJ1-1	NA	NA	ASSLQGLPGTEAF
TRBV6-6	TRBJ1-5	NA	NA	ASSYSPQPAQH
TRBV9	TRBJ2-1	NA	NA	ASSVATVESSYNEQF
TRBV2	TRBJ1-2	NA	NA	ASVGEGDGYT
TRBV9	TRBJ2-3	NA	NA	ASSPTLNRGTDTQY
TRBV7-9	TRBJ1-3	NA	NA	ASSLKYEGESGNTIY
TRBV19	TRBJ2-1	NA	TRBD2	ASSIGTSGSWNEQF
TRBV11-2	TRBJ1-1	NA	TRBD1	ASSLTGTVNTEAF
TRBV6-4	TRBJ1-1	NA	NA	ANRRGMYTEAF
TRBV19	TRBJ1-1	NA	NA	ASRRYGQGNTEAF
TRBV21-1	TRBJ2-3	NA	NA	ASAANDDTQY
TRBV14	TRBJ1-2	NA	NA	ASSQAYGAFNYGYT
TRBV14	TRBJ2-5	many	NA	ASSQDFQETQY
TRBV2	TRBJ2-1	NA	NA	ASSESRTLAGEQF
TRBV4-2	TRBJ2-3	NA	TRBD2	ASSRKVALAGGADTQY